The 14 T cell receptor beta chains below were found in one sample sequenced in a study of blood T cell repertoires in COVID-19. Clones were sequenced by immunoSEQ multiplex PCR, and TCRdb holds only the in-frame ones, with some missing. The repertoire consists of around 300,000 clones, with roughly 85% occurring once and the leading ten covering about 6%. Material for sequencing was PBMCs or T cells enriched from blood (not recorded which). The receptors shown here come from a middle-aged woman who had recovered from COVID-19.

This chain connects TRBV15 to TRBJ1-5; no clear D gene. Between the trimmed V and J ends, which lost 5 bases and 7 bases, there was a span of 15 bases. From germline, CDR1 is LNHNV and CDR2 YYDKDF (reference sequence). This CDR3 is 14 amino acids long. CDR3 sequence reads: CATSGSEGGQPQHF. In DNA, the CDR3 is TGTGCCACCAGCGGTTCGGAGGGCGGACAGCCCCAGCATTTT.

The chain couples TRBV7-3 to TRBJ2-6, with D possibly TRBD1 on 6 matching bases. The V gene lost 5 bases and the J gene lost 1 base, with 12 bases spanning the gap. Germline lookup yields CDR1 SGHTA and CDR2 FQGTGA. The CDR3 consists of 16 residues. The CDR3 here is CASSAMTGSGANVLTF. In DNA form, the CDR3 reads TGTGCCAGCAGCGCGATGACAGGATCTGGGGCCAACGTCCTGACTTTC.

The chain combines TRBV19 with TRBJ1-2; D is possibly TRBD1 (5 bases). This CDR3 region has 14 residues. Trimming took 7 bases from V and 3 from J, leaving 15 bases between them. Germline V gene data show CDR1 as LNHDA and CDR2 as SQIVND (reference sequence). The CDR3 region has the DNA TGTGCCAGTATCCGGTCCCGGGGGGACTATGGCTACACCTTC. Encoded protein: CASIRSRGDYGYTF.

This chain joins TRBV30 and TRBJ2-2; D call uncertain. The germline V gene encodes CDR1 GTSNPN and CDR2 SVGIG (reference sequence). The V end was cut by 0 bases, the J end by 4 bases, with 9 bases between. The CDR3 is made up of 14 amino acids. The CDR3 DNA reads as TGTGCCTGGAGTGTCGAGGTGGGCACCGGGGAGCTGTTTTTT. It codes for CAWSVEVGTGELFF.

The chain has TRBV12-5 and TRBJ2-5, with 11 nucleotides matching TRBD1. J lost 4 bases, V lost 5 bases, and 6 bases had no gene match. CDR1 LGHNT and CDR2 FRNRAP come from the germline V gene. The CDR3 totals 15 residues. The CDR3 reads CASGTDRGLPETQYF. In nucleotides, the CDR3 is TGTGCTAGTGGTACGGACAGGGGGCTCCCAGAGACCCAGTACTTC.

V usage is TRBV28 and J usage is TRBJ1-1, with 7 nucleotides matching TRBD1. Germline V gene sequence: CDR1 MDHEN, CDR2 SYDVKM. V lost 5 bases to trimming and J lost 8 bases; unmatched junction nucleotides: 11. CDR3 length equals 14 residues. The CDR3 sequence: CASSLQGRRAEAFF. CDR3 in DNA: TGTGCCAGCAGTCTACAGGGGCGGAGGGCGGAAGCTTTCTTT.

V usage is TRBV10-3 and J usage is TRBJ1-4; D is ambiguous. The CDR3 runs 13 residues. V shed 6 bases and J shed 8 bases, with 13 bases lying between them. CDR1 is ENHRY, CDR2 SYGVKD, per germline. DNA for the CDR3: TGTGCCATCAGAGAATCCGCGAGCGAAAAACTGTTTTTT. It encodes CAIRESASEKLFF.

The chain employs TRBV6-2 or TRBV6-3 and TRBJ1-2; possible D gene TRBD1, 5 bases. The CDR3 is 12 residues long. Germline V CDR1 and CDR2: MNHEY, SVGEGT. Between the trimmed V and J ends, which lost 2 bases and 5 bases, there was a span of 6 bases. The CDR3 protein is CASSYDRYGYTF. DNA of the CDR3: TGTGCCAGCAGTTACGACAGATATGGCTACACCTTC.

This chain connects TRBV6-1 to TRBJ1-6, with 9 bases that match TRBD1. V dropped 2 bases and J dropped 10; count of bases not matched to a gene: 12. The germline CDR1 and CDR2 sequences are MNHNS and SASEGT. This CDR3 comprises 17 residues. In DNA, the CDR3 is TGTGCCAGCAGTGAAAGGACAGGGGCGGGGGGTTTGTCACCCCTCCACTTT. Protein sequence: CASSERTGAGGLSPLHF.

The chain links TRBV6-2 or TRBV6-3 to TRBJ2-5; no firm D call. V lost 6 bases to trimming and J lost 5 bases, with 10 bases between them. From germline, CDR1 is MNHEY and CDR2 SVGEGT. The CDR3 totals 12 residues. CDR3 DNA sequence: TGTGCCAGCAGCCCTCGGTGGGAGACCCAGTACTTC. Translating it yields CASSPRWETQYF.

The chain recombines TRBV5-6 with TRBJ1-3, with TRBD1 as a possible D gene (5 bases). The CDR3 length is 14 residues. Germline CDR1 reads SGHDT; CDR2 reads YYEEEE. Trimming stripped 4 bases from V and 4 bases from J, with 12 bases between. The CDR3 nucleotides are TGTGCCAGCAGCCCCTTGGGGCGCGGAAACACCATATATTTT. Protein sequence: CASSPLGRGNTIYF. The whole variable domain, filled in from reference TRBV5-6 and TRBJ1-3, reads DAGVTQSPTHLIKTRGQQVTLRCSPKSGHDTVSWYQQALGQGPQFIFQYYEEEERQRGNFPDRFSGHQFPNYSSELNVNALLLGDSALYLCASSPLGRGNTIYFGEGSWLTVV.

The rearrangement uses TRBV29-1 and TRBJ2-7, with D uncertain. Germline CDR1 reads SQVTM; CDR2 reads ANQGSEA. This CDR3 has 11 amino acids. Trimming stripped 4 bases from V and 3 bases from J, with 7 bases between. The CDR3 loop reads CSVVYNYEQYF. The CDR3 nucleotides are TGCAGCGTTGTCTATAACTACGAGCAGTACTTC.

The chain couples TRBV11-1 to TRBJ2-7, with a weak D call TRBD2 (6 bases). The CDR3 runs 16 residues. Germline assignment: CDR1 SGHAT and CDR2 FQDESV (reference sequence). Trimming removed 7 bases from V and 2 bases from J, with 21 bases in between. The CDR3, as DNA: TGTGCCAGCACCTTGGGAGGCCTCAATTCGCCCTACGAGCAGTACTTC. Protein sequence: CASTLGGLNSPYEQYF.

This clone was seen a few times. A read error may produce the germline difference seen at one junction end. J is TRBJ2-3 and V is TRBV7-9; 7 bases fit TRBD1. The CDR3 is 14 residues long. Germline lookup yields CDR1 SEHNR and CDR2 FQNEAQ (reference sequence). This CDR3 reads CASRPRGRTDTQYF. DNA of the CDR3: TGTGCCAGCAGGCCAAGGGGGCGCACCGATACGCAGTATTTT.